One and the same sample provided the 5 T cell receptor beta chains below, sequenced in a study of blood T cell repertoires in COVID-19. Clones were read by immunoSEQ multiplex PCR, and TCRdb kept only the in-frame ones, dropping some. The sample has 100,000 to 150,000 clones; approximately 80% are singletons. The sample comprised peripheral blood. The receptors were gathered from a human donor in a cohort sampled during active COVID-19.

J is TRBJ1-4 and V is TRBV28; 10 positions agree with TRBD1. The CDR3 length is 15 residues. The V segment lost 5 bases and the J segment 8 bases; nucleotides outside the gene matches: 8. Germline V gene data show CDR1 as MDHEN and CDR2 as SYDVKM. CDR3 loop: CASSPPDRGWEKLFF. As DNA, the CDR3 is TGTGCCAGCAGTCCCCCGGACAGGGGGTGGGAAAAACTGTTTTTT.

The CDR3 DNA reads as TGTGCCAGTAGTATGTTTGGGCTTTACCGCTCACCCCTCCACTTT. Translated: CASSMFGLYRSPLHF. This chain uses TRBV19 with TRBJ1-6; no definite D call. The CDR3 sequence is 15 residues long. V was pared by 3 bases and J by 10 bases, with 16 bases between. Germline V gene data show CDR1 as LNHDA and CDR2 as SQIVND (reference sequence).

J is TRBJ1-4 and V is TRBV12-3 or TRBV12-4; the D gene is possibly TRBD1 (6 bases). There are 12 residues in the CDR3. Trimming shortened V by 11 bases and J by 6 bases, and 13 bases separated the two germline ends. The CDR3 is CALGGGDEKLFF. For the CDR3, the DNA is TGTGCCTTGGGAGGGGGTGATGAAAAACTGTTTTTT.

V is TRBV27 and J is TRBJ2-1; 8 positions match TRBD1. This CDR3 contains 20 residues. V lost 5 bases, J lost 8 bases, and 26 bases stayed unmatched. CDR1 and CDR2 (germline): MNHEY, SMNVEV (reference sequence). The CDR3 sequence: CASSTLRGQGVSPTFDEQFF. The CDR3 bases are TGTGCCAGCAGTACCCTACGCGGACAGGGAGTAAGTCCCACATTTGATGAGCAGTTCTTC.

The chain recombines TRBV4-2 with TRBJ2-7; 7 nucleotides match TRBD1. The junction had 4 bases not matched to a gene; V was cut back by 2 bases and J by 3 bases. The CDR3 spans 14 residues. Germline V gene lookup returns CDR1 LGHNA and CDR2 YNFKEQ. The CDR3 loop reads CASSQNRGSYEQYF. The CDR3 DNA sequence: TGTGCCAGCAGCCAAAACAGGGGAAGCTACGAGCAGTACTTC.